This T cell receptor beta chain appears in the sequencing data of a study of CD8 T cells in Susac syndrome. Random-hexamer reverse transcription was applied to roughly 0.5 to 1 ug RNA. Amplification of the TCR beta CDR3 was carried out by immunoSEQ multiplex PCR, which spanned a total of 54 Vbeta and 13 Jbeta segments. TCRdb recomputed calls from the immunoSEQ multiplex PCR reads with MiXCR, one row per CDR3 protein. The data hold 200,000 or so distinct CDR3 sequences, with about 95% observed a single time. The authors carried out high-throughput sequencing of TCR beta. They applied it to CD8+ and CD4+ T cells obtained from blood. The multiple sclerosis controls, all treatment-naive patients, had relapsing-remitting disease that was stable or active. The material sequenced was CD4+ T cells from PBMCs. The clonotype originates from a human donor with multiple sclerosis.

The CDR3 DNA reads TGTGCCAGCAGCTTGGCGGGGACTAGCGGGAAGTGGGAGACCCAGTACTTC. The encoded protein is CASSLAGTSGKWETQYF. The chain combines TRBV5-4 with TRBJ2-5, with 13 bases matching TRBD2. Germline V CDR1 and CDR2: SGHNT, YYREEE (reference sequence). The CDR3 runs 17 residues. V shed 0 bases and J 5 bases; nucleotides not matched to a gene: 7.